The 8 T cell receptor beta chains presented below share a single source sample, sequenced in a study of T cells in Graves' hyperthyroidism and ophthalmopathy. TCR beta CDR3 sequences were amplified from RNA transcripts. The TCR CDR3 first-round RT-PCR relied on the HTBI primer set. TCRdb reanalysed the multiplex PCR reads using MiXCR and keeps one entry per CDR3 protein. Counted here are fewer than 350,000 distinct CDR3 sequences, roughly 15% occurring once; the ten biggest clones make up 30%. Input material: blood. These receptor sequences come from a woman between 50 and 59 years old with Graves' hyperthyroidism that later progressed to Graves' ophthalmopathy.

This clonotype came up many times. V gene TRBV10-3 combines with J gene TRBJ1-1, with D hard to call. CDR1 and CDR2 from the germline V gene are ENHRY and SYGVKD. This CDR3 comprises 12 residues. V was clipped by 5 bases and J by 4 bases, with 8 bases between them. The CDR3 region has the DNA TGTGCCATCAGTTGGGGAGGCACTGAAGCTTTCTTT. Translating gives CAISWGGTEAFF.

This clonotype was seen a handful of times. The chain couples TRBV7-3 to TRBJ2-1; 9 nucleotides agree with TRBD2. V lost 0 bases and J lost 7; bases outside the gene matches: 4. The CDR3 is made up of 15 amino acids. The germline V gene encodes CDR1 SGHTA and CDR2 FQGTGA. The DNA for the CDR3 is TGTGCCAGCAGCTTAACTGGCGGGAGGGCGAATGAGCAGTTCTTC. Protein: CASSLTGGRANEQFF.

This clonotype was seen at least ten times. V gene TRBV6-2 or TRBV6-3 combines with J gene TRBJ2-7; 7 bases line up with TRBD2. Germline CDR1 MNHEY, CDR2 SVGEGT. The junction had 15 bases not matched to a gene; V was cut back by 8 bases and J by 5 bases. The CDR3 has 15 amino acids. In nucleotides, the CDR3 is TGTGCCAGCCTGAGAAGCGGGAACCGACGGGACGAGCAGTACTTC. Its protein product is CASLRSGNRRDEQYF.

In its sample, this clonotype was seen a few times. The chain recombines TRBV10-3 with TRBJ2-1; 7 nucleotides match TRBD2. The germline V gene has CDR1 ENHRY and CDR2 SYGVKD. The trim removed 4 bases at V and 8 bases at J, leaving 5 bases unmatched. The CDR3 has 13 residues. CDR3 sequence: CAISGTSDDEQFF. The DNA for the CDR3 is TGTGCCATCAGTGGAACTAGCGACGATGAGCAGTTCTTC.

There are many counts of this clonotype. CDR3 in DNA: TGTGCCAGCAGTTTAGATGGGACGCAGGTGGAGGGCTACACCTTC. Translation gives CASSLDGTQVEGYTF. The chain carries TRBV12-3 or TRBV12-4 and TRBJ1-2; TRBD1 might be the D (5 bases). V was pared by 1 base and J by 8 bases, with 17 bases between. This CDR3 is 15 amino acids long.

V and J are TRBV19 and TRBJ2-1, with TRBD2 matching over 7 bases. The V gene end was trimmed by 4 bases and the J gene end by 5 bases; junction bases not matched to a gene: 5. The CDR3 sequence is 14 residues long. Germline loops: CDR1 LNHDA, CDR2 SQIVND (reference sequence). The CDR3 DNA reads TGTGCCAGTAGTAGAACTAGCGCCAACAATGAGCAGTTCTTC. Protein: CASSRTSANNEQFF. The full variable domain, its missing parts supplied by reference TRBV19 and TRBJ2-1, is DGGITQSPKYLFRKEGQNVTLSCEQNLNHDAMYWYRQDPGQGLRLIYYSQIVNDFQKGDIAEGYSVSREKKESFPLTVTSAQKNPTAFYLCASSRTSANNEQFFGPGTRLTVL.

This clonotype was seen many times. The genes are TRBV5-1 and TRBJ2-1; 9 bases align to TRBD2. Germline loops: CDR1 SGHRS, CDR2 YFSETQ. The CDR3 is 15 residues long. V shed 0 bases and J 7 bases; nucleotides not matched to a gene: 5. CDR3 in amino acids: CASSLAAGGPNEQFF. For the CDR3, the DNA is TGCGCCAGCAGCTTGGCAGCGGGAGGACCGAATGAGCAGTTCTTC.

This clonotype was counted at least ten times. The chain has TRBV29-1 and TRBJ1-2; D is uncertain. V dropped 3 bases and J dropped 2 bases, with 7 bases sitting between them. CDR3 length: 12 residues. Germline V gene data show CDR1 as SQVTM and CDR2 as ANQGSEA. The CDR3 spells CSVDNLNYGYTF. As DNA, the CDR3 is TGCAGCGTTGACAATCTCAACTATGGCTACACCTTC.